This T cell receptor (beta chain) was identified during a study of shared clonotypes between healthy human individuals. Trimming took off 6 bases at V and 1 base at J, with 9 bases between the two ends. Germline V gene lookup returns CDR1 MDHEN and CDR2 SYDVKM. There are 13 residues in the CDR3. Notes on the study in general: Despite large depth, sorted-subset datasets appeared incompletely sequenced. Only a few donors were included, so the genetic and exposure-history diversity represented was limited. Sharing of clonotypes among donors was expected to vary with sequencing depth. Shared clonotypes: 4.5% to 6% naive CD4, around 3.4% naive CD8, 2.3% memory CD4, approximately 0.41% memory CD8.

Some clones are missing from TCRdb's copy, which holds only in-frame ones; the method was immunoSEQ multiplex PCR. The repertoire has 2.3 million or so clones, 93% of them found once; the top ten carry 0.39%. There are a few counts of this clone. Its antigen is still unknown. The sample holds other DNA sequences that translate to the same CDR3. This receptor was taken from a man aged 18 to 30 in good health. Some clones in this sample may be carry-over from other donors' samples. Specimen: naive CD4+ T cells from PBMCs. Specified subset: CD45RA+ positively selected. The chain combines TRBV28 with TRBJ1-1; weak D call: TRBD1 (6 bases). CDR3 in DNA: TGTGCCAGCAGCCGGACAGAGAACACTGAAGCTTTCTTT. It encodes CASSRTENTEAFF.